This T cell receptor (beta chain) was sequenced during a study of T cells in localized non-small cell lung cancer. Concerning this clone itself: The antigen remains undetermined.

Trimming took off 4 bases at V and 4 bases at J, with 16 bases between the two ends. Germline CDR1 reads SGHRS; CDR2 reads YFSETQ. The CDR3 runs 15 residues. General study points: Patients showing higher blood T cell density tended to see longer overall survival. Uninvolved adjacent lung had the highest recorded T cell clonality, with tumor below it. Sequencing involved a lone tumor region, leaving heterogeneity possible.

TCRdb's table, derived via immunoSEQ multiplex PCR, lists solely in-frame clones and lacks some. The sample yields tens of thousands of clones, around nine tenths seen once. The gene calls are TRBV5-1 and TRBJ2-3; possible D gene TRBD2, 6 bases. The receptor's source is a man aged 40-75 years with stage I squamous cell lung carcinoma. This sample comprised peripheral blood, obtained before any cancer treatment. For the CDR3, the DNA is TGCGCCAGCAGCCTAGTGAAGGGAGGCGCAGATACGCAGTATTTT. Protein sequence: CASSLVKGGADTQYF.